This TCR beta chain was captured in a study of CD8+ T cells in alopecia areata. Study-level findings and limits: In scalp, tofacitinib significantly decreased clonality and expanded CD8+ clones among the top 100. With just one nonresponder, it is still uncertain whether baseline CD8+ expansion relates to response.

Note on this clone: What it binds is unknown.

Regarding treatment: oral pan-JAK inhibitor, 5-10 mg twice daily. Sequencing relied on a cDNA template that was reverse transcribed from extracted RNA. Libraries were prepared by immunoSEQ multiplex PCR; TCRdb keeps only in-frame clonotypes and omits some of them. The data hold some 220,000 clones, with approximately 57% observed a single time. The CDR3 length is 13 residues. V lost 5 bases and J lost 7; bases outside the gene matches: 10. CDR1 and CDR2 from the germline V gene are GTSNPN and SVGIG (reference sequence). The receptor was derived from a human donor with alopecia areata. Sequencing used CD4+ T cells sorted from blood, obtained at week 4, from a patient treated with tofacitinib. The gene calls are TRBV30 and TRBJ1-2; TRBD1 aligns across 7 bases. CDR3 sequence: CAWGQAPNGGYTF. The CDR3 nucleotides read TGTGCCTGGGGACAGGCCCCCAATGGTGGCTACACCTTC.